Sequencing of this TCR beta chain was carried out in a study of cytomegalovirus exposure and HLA in healthy donors. V lost 7 bases and J lost 7, with 13 bases in between. The CDR3 has 12 residues. Germline V gene lookup returns CDR1 GTSNPN and CDR2 SVGIG (reference sequence). A note on this clone: Its specificity is unknown.

In the PCR, 60 Vbeta and 13 Jbeta primers were used. Produced via immunoSEQ multiplex PCR; TCRdb's table is partial and in-frame only. The sample contains over 150,000 clones, 79% of which appear only once. Study outcomes and limitations: The availability of immune exposure information extended only to CMV serostatus.

The sequencing sample was made of PBMCs. This chain links TRBV30 with TRBJ2-2; D is possibly TRBD2 (5 bases). This TCR was sampled from a girl aged 10-17 years in good health and CMV-seropositive. In nucleotides, the CDR3 is TGTGCCTCGAAAGAGGGCGTCGGGGAGCTGTTTTTT. Protein: CASKEGVGELFF.